A single sample is the source of the 9 T cell receptor beta chains below, sequenced in a study of breast tumors, draining lymph nodes, adjacent tissues. MiXCR was run by TCRdb on the multiplex PCR reads, yielding one entry per CDR3 protein. The data contain some 120,000 distinct CDR3 sequences, about 20% of them seen just once; the ten biggest clones take up over 3%. Breast cancer patients provided tissue from their axillary draining lymph nodes. The sequenced sample was axillary lymph node tissue. These receptors came from a female donor with breast cancer. Some clones in this sample may be carry-over from other donors' samples.

This chain connects TRBV18 to TRBJ2-3; 8 nucleotides match TRBD2. The CDR3 length is 15 residues. The germline V gene has CDR1 KGHSH and CDR2 LQKENI. J was trimmed by 0 bases and V by 6 bases; bases with no gene match: 5. The CDR3 loop is CASSDKRGSTDTQYF. The CDR3 DNA is TGTGCCAGCTCCGACAAGCGGGGGAGCACAGATACGCAGTATTTT.

This clonotype was picked up many times. This chain uses TRBV7-2 with TRBJ2-7, with D unresolved. The CDR3 has 11 residues. V gave up 2 bases and J gave up 5 bases, with 4 bases separating them. CDR1 is SGHTA, CDR2 FQGNSA, per germline. The CDR3 bases are TGTGCCAGCAGCTTAAACCACGAGCAGTACTTC. It is translated as CASSLNHEQYF.

This clonotype appeared many times. The CDR3 region is CASRASATGELFF. In nucleotides, the CDR3 is TGTGCCAGCAGGGCCTCTGCGACCGGGGAGCTGTTTTTT. The V call is TRBV12-3 or TRBV12-4, the J call TRBJ2-2, with D unresolved. V dropped 6 bases and J dropped 5 bases, with 10 bases sitting between them. The CDR3 is 13 residues long.

The chain has TRBV2 and TRBJ2-2; 10 bases are a match to TRBD2. Germline CDR1 reads SNHLY; CDR2 reads FYNNEI. This CDR3 spans 15 amino acids. With 7 bases clipped from V and 3 bases from J, the junction kept 5 bases outside the gene matches. CDR3 region: CASKAGTSDTGELFF. CDR3 in DNA: TGTGCCAGCAAGGCCGGGACTAGCGACACCGGGGAGCTGTTTTTT. Full variable domain (remainder filled in from reference TRBV2 and TRBJ2-2): EPEVTQTPSHQVTQMGQEVILRCVPISNHLYFYWYRQILGQKVEFLVSFYNNEISEKSEIFDDQFSVERPDGSNFTLKIRSTKLEDSAMYFCASKAGTSDTGELFFGEGSRLTVL.

This clonotype was seen ten or more times. V usage is TRBV6-2 or TRBV6-3 and J usage is TRBJ2-2, with 7 bases matching TRBD2. The germline V gene has CDR1 MNHEY and CDR2 SVGEGT. This CDR3 is built from 17 residues. Trimming at V came to 0 bases and at J to 0 bases, leaving 4 bases not matched to a gene. The CDR3 nucleotides are TGTGCCAGCAGTTACTCGAGGGAGGGGTCGAACACCGGGGAGCTGTTTTTT. It encodes CASSYSREGSNTGELFF.

This clonotype has only a few counts. The rearrangement uses TRBV20-1 and TRBJ2-4, with no clear D. CDR1 is DFQATT, CDR2 SNEGSKA, per germline (reference sequence). CDR3 size: 12 residues. The CDR3 protein is CTSLLAKNIQYF. The DNA for the CDR3 is TGCACTTCTCTTCTGGCCAAAAACATTCAGTACTTC.

This clonotype was observed a single time. This may be a read error: a much more frequent sequence differs by one nucleotide. This chain uses TRBV2 with TRBJ2-4, with TRBD2 matching 8 bases. Germline V gene lookup returns CDR1 SNHLY and CDR2 FYNNEI. The V and J ends lost 6 bases and 10 bases, in that order; junction bases with no gene match: 8. The length of the CDR3 is 13 residues. The CDR3 loop is CASSVFPSGIQYF. CDR3 nucleotides: TGTGCCAGCAGCGTGTTCCCTAGCGGGATTCAGTACTTC. Complete variable domain (other parts from reference TRBV2 and TRBJ2-4): EPEVTQTPSHQVTQMGQEVILRCVPISNHLYFYWYRQILGQKVEFLVSFYNNEISEKSEIFDDQFSVERPDGSNFTLKIRSTKLEDSAMYFCASSVFPSGIQYFGAGTRLSVL.

This clonotype occurred many times. The chain employs TRBV7-8 and TRBJ2-1, with 9 bases matching TRBD2. The junction had 24 bases not matched to a gene; V was cut back by 5 bases and J by 4 bases. Germline CDR1 is SGHVS and CDR2 is FQNEAQ. The length of the CDR3 is 21 residues. CDR3 sequence: CASSRTSSGFLREGRYNEQFF. The CDR3 nucleotides are TGTGCCAGCAGCCGGACCTCTAGTGGGTTTCTGCGGGAGGGGCGTTACAATGAGCAGTTCTTC.

About this clonotype itself: A much larger clone differs from this one at a single base, so this may be a read error. V gene TRBV6-2 or TRBV6-3 combines with J gene TRBJ2-3; D remains ambiguous. The CDR3 extends over 14 amino acids. The ends were cut back, 11 bases at V and 0 bases at J, with 15 bases in the middle. Looked up from germline, CDR1 is MNHEY and CDR2 is SVGEGT. The CDR3: CACTQVGSTDTQYF. CDR3 nucleotide sequence: TGTGCCTGCACCCAAGTAGGGAGCACAGATACGCAGTATTTT.